Included here is one TCR beta chain sequence, with context. This clone occurred many times. Its antigen has not been determined. The read ends 3 residues before the CDR3 terminus; that terminus is restored from the germline J gene. Other DNA sequences in this sample translate to the same CDR3. The record originates from a study of T cell clonality in common variable immunodeficiency (dated by TCRdb to between 2014 and 2017). What the authors observed across the whole study: Although equal DNA input was used, an average of approximately 74,000 unique sequences per sample was obtained for controls, compared with 30,000 to 35,000 for CVID samples. Fewer deletions and N-nucleotide insertions were reportedly observed in CVID TCRbeta sequences, and highly modified clones with 13 or more V deletions were reportedly absent from CVID TCRbeta sequences. Fewer TCRbeta clones were shared among CVID subjects than among healthy controls (p < 0.0001). According to the authors, finding the cause of the higher clonality in CVID would require sequencing the repertoires of T cell subpopulations. Compared with healthy controls, CVID subjects showed increased TCRbeta clonality (t-test p = 0.018), a feature most characteristic of about a third of subjects. Differences among patients in the CVID cohort limited the correlations between repertoire features and clinical complications.

CDR1 KGHSH and CDR2 LQKENI were looked up in the germline V gene. Here V drops 8 bases and J drops 3 bases, and the junction holds 6 bases not matched to any gene. From cysteine to phenylalanine, the CDR3 is 13 amino acids long. The CDR3 was read in part: 30 bases, with the frame set at base 1. Equivalent amounts of genomic DNA from CVID and control samples were used as sequencing input. For every sample, a 60 bp segment covering the rearranged TCRbeta CDR3 region was amplified and then sequenced. The immunoSEQ assay, a bias-corrected multiplex PCR combined with high-throughput sequencing, was used to amplify TCRbeta. The study's processing was this. Every unique nucleotide sequence counted as a clone and was annotated with V, D and J genes, copy number and frequency. Sequences were labeled productive if in frame, and non-productive if out of frame or containing stop codons. Clonality was calculated from Shannon's entropy as previously described. Mean CDR3 Kyte-Doolittle hydropathy was derived from the predicted amino acid sequences of productive clones. The R hclust function was used to hierarchically cluster scaled V gene usage with Manhattan distance and complete linkage. Sharing of clones by CDR3 amino acid sequence was evaluated by resampling 12 repertoires per group over 100 rounds. The repertoires were searched for 70 published EBV-specific TCRbeta sequences and roughly 250 published CMV-specific TCRbeta sequences. After a couple of CVID samples that produced fewer than 10,000 sequences were dropped from the analysis, 35 to 50 CVID repertoires remained. TCRdb retrieved this table from immuneACCESS and kept in-frame rearrangements only. Not all clones are present; in checked studies, unresolved V genes account for under half, and no reason is known for the remainder. V, J and clone size are those of that table, while D and trimming were read from the DNA. The sample records approximately 30,000 clones, none occurring a single time. The ten largest clonotypes hold 4% of the sample.

Standard criteria were used to diagnose CVID, namely serum IgG, IgA and/or IgM reduced below the normal range together with specific antibody deficiency. There were about 45 subjects in the CVID group (roughly 30 male and roughly 15 female), ranging in age from about 8 to 64 years, with a mean age of 40. Most CVID patients and most healthy controls were of Caucasian heritage. All CVID subjects had received replacement immunoglobulin therapy for at least one year at the time of study participation. When blood was collected, none of the CVID subjects were ill or on immunomodulatory or immunosuppressive medication. Heparinized peripheral whole blood samples of roughly 5 to 8 ml were obtained from each donor. Genomic DNA from adults with common variable immune deficiency (CVID) and from healthy adult controls was used to sequence TCRbeta CDR3 repertoires. Diluted blood was density-centrifuged over Hypaque 1077 or Ficoll-Paque to isolate peripheral blood mononuclear cells. Genomic DNA was obtained from unsorted mononuclear cells through either Qiagen column purification or a centrifugation-based method.

The source of this sequence is a human donor with common variable immunodeficiency. Rearrangement joined TRBV18 to TRBJ1-1, with 7 bases matching TRBD1. The sample taken for sequencing was peripheral blood mononuclear cells. Partial CDR3 DNA: TGTGCCAGCCGACAGGGTCCGGACACTGAA. Its protein is CASRQGPDTE. The entire CDR3 reads CASRQGPDTEAFF.